The text below deals with one T cell receptor beta chain. The data stem from a study of control samples from healthy donors and cancer patients. CDR3 length: 12 amino acids. Germline-derived CDR1 and CDR2 are KGHSY and FQNENV. V shed 0 bases and J shed 5 bases, with 2 bases lying between them. The protocol was immunoSEQ multiplex PCR, while the TCRdb copy is restricted to in-frame clones and leaves out a portion. This sample has about 100,000 clones, with roughly 87% found just once. The chain combines TRBV16 with TRBJ1-5, with D uncertain. Sequenced material: blood. The receptor was derived from a woman aged 50 to 65 in good health. CDR3 bases: TGTGCCAGCAGCCAATCTTATCAGCCCCAGCATTTT. This encodes CASSQSYQPQHF.